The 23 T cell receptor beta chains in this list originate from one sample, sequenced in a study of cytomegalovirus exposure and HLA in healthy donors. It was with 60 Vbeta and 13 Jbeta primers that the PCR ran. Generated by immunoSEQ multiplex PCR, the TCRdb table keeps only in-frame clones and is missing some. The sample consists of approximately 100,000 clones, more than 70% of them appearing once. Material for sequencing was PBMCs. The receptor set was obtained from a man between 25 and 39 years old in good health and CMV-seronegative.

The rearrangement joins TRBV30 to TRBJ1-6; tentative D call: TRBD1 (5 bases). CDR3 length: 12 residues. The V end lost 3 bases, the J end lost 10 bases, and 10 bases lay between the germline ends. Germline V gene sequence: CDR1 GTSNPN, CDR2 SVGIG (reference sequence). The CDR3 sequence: CAWRDMESPLHF. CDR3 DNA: TGTGCCTGGAGGGACATGGAATCACCCCTCCACTTT.

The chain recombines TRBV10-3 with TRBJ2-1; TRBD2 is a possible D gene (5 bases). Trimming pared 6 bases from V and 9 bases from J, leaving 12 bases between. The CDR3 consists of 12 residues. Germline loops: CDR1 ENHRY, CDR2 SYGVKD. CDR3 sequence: CAIRDSGIEQFF. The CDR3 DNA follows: TGTGCCATCAGGGACTCCGGCATTGAGCAGTTCTTC.

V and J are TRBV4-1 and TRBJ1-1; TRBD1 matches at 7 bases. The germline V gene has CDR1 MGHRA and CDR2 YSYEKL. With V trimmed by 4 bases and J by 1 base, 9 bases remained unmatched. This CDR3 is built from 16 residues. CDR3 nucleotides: TGCGCCAGCAGCCCCCTTATGACAGGGCAGAACACTGAAGCTTTCTTT. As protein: CASSPLMTGQNTEAFF.

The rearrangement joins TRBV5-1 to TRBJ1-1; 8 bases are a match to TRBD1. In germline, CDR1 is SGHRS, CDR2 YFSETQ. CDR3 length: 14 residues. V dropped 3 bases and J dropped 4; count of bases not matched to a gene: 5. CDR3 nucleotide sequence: TGCGCCAGCAGCTGGACTACAGGGGGCACTGAAGCTTTCTTT. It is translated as CASSWTTGGTEAFF.

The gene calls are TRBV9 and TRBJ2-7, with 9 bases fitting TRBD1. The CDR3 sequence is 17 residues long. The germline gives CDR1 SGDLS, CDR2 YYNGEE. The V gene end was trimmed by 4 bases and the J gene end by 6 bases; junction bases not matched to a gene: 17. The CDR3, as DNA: TGTGCCAGCAGCCCAAAATCATATTACAGGGGGCCTGCCGAGCAGTACTTC. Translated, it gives CASSPKSYYRGPAEQYF.

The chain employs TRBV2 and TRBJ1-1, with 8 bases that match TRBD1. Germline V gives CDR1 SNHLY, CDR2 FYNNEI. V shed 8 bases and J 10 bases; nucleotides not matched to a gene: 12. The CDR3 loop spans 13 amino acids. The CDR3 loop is CASQDRVKRRAFF. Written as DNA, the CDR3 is TGTGCCAGCCAGGACAGGGTTAAGAGAAGAGCTTTCTTT.

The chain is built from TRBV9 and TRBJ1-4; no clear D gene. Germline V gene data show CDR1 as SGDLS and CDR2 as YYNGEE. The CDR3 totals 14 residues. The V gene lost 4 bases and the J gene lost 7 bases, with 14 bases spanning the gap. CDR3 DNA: TGTGCCAGCAGCCCCAGCGTGGGTGTTGAAAAACTGTTTTTT. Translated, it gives CASSPSVGVEKLFF.

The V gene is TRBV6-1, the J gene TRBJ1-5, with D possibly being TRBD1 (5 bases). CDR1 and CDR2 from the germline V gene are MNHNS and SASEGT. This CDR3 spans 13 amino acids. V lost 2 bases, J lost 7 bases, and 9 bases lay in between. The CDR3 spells CASSEQGGQPQHF. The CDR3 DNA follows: TGTGCCAGCAGTGAACAGGGCGGACAGCCCCAGCATTTT.

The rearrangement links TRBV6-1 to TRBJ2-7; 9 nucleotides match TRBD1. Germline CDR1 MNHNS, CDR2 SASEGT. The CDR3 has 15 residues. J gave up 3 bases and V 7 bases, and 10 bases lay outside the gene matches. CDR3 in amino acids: CASIPGTGQIYEQYF. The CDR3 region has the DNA TGTGCCAGCATTCCCGGGACAGGGCAGATCTACGAGCAGTACTTC.

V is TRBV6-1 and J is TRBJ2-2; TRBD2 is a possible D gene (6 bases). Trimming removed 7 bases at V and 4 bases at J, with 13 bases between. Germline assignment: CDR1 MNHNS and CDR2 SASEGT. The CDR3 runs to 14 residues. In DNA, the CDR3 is TGTGCCAGCACCCAAGGAGGGCCCACCGGGGAGCTGTTTTTT. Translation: CASTQGGPTGELFF.

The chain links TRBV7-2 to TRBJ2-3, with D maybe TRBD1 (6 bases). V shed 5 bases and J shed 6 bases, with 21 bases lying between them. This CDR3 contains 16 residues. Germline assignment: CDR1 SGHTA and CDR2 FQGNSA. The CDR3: CASSRIGQPLGDTQYF. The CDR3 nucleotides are TGTGCCAGCAGCCGCATAGGACAGCCCCTCGGGGATACGCAGTATTTT. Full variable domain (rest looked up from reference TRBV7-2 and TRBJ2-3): GAGVSQSPSNKVTEKGKDVELRCDPISGHTALYWYRQSLGQGLEFLIYFQGNSAPDKSGLPSDRFSAERTGGSVSTLTIQRTQQEDSAVYLCASSRIGQPLGDTQYFGPGTRLTVL.

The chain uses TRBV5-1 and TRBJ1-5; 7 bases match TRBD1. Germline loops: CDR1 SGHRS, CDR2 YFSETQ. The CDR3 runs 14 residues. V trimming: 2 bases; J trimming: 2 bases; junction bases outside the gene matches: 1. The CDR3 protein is CASSLTGGNQPQHF. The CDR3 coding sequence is TGCGCCAGCAGCTTAACAGGGGGCAATCAGCCCCAGCATTTT.

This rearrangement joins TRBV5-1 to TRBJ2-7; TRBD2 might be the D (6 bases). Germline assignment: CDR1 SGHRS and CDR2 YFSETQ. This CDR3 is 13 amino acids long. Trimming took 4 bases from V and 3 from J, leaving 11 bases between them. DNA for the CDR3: TGCGCCAGCAGCGGGACTTTCGGCTACGAGCAGTACTTC. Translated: CASSGTFGYEQYF.

CDR3 bases: TGTGCCAGACCACAAGGGCCCGGGACAACCGAGAATCAGCCCCAGCATTTT. Translation: CARPQGPGTTENQPQHF. The gene calls are TRBV5-3 and TRBJ1-5; tentative D call: TRBD1 (6 bases). TRBV5-3 is reported as an ORF; its role is uncertain. The CDR3 totals 17 residues. Trimming pared 7 bases from V and 4 bases from J, leaving 24 bases between.

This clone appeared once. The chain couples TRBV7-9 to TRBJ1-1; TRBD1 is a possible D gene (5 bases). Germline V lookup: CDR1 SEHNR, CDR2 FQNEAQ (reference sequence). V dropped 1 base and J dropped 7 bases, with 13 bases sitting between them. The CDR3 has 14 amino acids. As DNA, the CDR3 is TGTGCCAGCAGCTTAGTAAGGGGTGCAGGTGAAGCTTTCTTT. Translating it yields CASSLVRGAGEAFF.

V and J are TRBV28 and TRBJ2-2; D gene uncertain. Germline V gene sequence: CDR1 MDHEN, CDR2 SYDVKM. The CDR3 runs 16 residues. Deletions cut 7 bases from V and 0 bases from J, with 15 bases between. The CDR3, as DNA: TGTGCCAGCAAACACACAGCCGTCGCGAACACCGGGGAGCTGTTTTTT. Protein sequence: CASKHTAVANTGELFF.

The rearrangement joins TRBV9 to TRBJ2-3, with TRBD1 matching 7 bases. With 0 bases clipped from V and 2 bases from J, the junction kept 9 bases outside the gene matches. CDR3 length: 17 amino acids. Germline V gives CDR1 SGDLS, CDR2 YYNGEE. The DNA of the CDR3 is TGTGCCAGCAGCGTAGGTACGGGACAGCGAATCACAGATACGCAGTATTTT. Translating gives CASSVGTGQRITDTQYF. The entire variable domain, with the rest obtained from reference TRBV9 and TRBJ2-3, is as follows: DSGVTQTPKHLITATGQRVTLRCSPRSGDLSVYWYQQSLDQGLQFLIQYYNGEERAKGNILERFSAQQFPDLHSELNLSSLELGDSALYFCASSVGTGQRITDTQYFGPGTRLTVL.

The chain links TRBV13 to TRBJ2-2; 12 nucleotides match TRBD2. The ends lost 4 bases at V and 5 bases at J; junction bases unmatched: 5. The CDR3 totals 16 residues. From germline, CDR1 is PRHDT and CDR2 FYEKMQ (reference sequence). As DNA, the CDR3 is TGTGCCAGCAGCTCGGGACTAGCGGGTCAGACCGGGGAGCTGTTTTTT. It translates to CASSSGLAGQTGELFF.

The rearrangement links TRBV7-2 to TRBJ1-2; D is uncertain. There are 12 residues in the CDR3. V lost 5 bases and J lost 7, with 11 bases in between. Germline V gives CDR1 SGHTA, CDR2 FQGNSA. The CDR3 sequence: CASSTGYFGYTF. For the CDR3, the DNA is TGTGCCAGCAGCACGGGGTACTTTGGCTACACCTTC.

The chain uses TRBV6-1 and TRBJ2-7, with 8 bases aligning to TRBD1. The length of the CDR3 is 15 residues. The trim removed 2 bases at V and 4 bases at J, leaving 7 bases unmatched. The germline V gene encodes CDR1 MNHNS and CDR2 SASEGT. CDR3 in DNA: TGTGCCAGCAGTGAAATTGGACAGGGTATGTACGAGCAGTACTTC. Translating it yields CASSEIGQGMYEQYF.

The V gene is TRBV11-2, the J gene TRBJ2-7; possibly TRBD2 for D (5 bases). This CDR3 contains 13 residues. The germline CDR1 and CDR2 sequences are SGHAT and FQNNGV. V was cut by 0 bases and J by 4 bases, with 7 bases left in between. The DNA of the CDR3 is TGTGCCAGCAGCTTAGATCCGGGATACGAGCAGTACTTC. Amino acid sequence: CASSLDPGYEQYF.

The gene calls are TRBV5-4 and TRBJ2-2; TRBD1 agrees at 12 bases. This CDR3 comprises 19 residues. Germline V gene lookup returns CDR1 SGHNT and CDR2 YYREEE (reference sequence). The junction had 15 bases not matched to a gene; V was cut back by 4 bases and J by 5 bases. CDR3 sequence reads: CASSAGTGGGYLLTGELFF. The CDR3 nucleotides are TGTGCCAGCAGCGCCGGGACAGGGGGCGGATATTTATTGACCGGGGAGCTGTTTTTT.

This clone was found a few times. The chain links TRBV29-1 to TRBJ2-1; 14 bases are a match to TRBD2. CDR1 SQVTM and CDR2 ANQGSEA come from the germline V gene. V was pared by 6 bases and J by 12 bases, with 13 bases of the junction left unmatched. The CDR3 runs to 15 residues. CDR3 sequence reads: CSVEMTSGGGGGQFF. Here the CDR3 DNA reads TGCAGCGTGGAAATGACTAGCGGGGGGGGTGGGGGGCAGTTCTTC.